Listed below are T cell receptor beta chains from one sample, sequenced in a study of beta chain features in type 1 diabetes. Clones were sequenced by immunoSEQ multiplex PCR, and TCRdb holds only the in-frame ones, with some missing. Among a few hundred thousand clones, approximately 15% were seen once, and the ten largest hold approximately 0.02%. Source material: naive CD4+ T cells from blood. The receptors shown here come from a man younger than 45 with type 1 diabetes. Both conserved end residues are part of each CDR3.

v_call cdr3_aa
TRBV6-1 CANSGGGNQPQHF
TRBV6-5 CASSHRDNPGEQYF
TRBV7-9 CASSSNDFSGANVLTF
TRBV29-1 CSVAGLQETQYF
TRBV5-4 CASSTDRPDTQYF
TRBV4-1 CASSRTPEASFSEQYF
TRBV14 CASSQTSGAYNEQFF
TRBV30 CAGSFGTSGSNEQFF
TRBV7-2 CASSLAQGVEQFF
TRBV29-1 CSATRQRGYNEQFF
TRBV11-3 CASSPLGSSFQETQYF
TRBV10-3 CAISVGREGREQYF
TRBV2 CASSLNWEKLFF
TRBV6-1 CASSEAYLGDF
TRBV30 CAWSTGTSGAQETQYF
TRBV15 CATSRDGEGRQNIQYF
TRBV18 CASSPLAGGDSGANVLTF
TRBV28 CASSGPGQGLDTQYF
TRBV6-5 CASKKTGQETQYF
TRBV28 CASISGSGNQPQHF
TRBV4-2 CASSQGQRGAAETQYF
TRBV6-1 CASASGGTKETQYF
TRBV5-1 CASSVSGGAINLFF
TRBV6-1 CASSALAGVETQYF
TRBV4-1 CASSQVPGRNTEAFF
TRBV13 CASSRRGHTEAFF
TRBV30 CAWSGQGAFQPQHF
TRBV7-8 CASSLGSSYNEQFF
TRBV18 CASSPGEDTQYF
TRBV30 CAWQTGTGYTF
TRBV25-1 CASSEQGGDPGDTQYF
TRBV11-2 CASSPRTPRDGELFF
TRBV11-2 CASRGLAGGQQETQYF
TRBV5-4 CASRKDSYEQYF
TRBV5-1 CASSLIGSNEQFF
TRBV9 CASSVSYGGNQPQHF
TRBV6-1 CASSEATSGGQETQYF